These T cell receptor beta chains were read from a single sample in a study of long-term antiretroviral therapy in people with HIV. TCRdb's table, derived via immunoSEQ multiplex PCR, lists solely in-frame clones and lacks some. This table holds 15,000 to 25,000 clones, approximately 90% found once. The material was unsorted PBMCs, obtained about 4.1 years before starting antiretroviral therapy. Every receptor here comes from a woman aged 30 to 39 with HIV. The conserved cysteine and the conserved F or W are not part of the CDR3 here. A D gene is named only where the DNA matches it firmly.

>-|TRBV7-2|TRBJ1-5
ASSPHGVLDSPNNQPQH
>-|TRBV30|TRBJ1-2
AWSTRGDGYT
>-|TRBV18|TRBJ2-1
ASSPQSSYNEQF
>-|TRBV7-2|TRBJ2-2
ASSFVSYTGELF
>-|TRBV21-1|TRBJ1-2
ASSNRRGRGSTPLGYT
>-|TRBV28|TRBJ1-2
ASSRLTMSYGYT
>TRBD2|TRBV2|TRBJ2-5
ASSYGTSGGREETQY
>-|TRBV5-5|TRBJ2-5
ASSFVWDQETQY
>-|TRBV5-6|TRBJ2-7
ASSSAPGGGSYEQY
>-|TRBV14|TRBJ1-6
ASSQAPGGSPASPLH
>-|TRBV4-3|TRBJ1-6
ASSPSSGGGLGSYNSPLH
>-|TRBV6-5|TRBJ1-1
ASSYGPNTEAF
>TRBD2|TRBV7-2|TRBJ2-7
ASSLASGAYEQY
>-|TRBV7-2|TRBJ1-1
ASSLGGTSREAF
>-|TRBV7-2|TRBJ2-5
ASSLVAVTQETQY
>TRBD1|TRBV19|TRBJ1-5
ASGPGQGYQPQH
>TRBD1|TRBV29-1|TRBJ2-5
SVGGTGLETQY
>-|TRBV19|TRBJ1-5
ASSNLPDQPQH
>-|TRBV6-6|TRBJ1-1
ASRRVSTEAF
>-|TRBV6-5|TRBJ1-2
ASSPQGGYRGYT
>TRBD1|TRBV5-1|TRBJ2-1
ASSLAGQEYNEQF
>-|TRBV6-4|TRBJ1-2
ASSDEGLANYGYT
>-|TRBV5-6|TRBJ1-6
ASSLIAPSSYNSPLH
>TRBD1|TRBV27|TRBJ2-7
ASSSYRGTATYEQY
>-|TRBV7-2|TRBJ2-3
ASSSHPDSTDTQY
>-|TRBV15|TRBJ1-3
ATSRDGISSGNTIY
>-|TRBV6-1|TRBJ1-5
ASSEVRGQPQH
>-|TRBV18|TRBJ1-1
ASSPDSLNTEAF
>-|TRBV10-1|TRBJ1-1
ASSQYERVNTEAF
>TRBD2|TRBV7-2|TRBJ2-3
ASSLVLAGGTDTQY
>TRBD1|TRBV19|TRBJ2-7
ASSARGAGGLYEQY
>TRBD1|TRBV5-1|TRBJ1-1
ASSLQGQNTEAF
>-|TRBV25-1|TRBJ1-1
ATRNTEAF
>TRBD1|TRBV7-9|TRBJ2-7
ASSPSGDRVSYEQY
>-|TRBV9|TRBJ1-1
ASSVGLGGPMNTEAF